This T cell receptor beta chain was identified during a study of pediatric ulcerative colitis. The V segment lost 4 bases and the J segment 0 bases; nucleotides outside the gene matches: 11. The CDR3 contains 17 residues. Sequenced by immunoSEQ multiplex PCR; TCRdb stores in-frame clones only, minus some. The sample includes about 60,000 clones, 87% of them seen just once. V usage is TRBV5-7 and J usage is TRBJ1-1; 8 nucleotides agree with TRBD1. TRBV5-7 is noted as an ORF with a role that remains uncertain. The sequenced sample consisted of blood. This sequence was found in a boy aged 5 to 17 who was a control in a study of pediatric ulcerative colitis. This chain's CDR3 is CASSGGQEPQLNTEAFF. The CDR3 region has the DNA TGTGCCAGCAGCGGGGGACAGGAGCCCCAGCTGAACACTGAAGCTTTCTTT.